Listed below are T cell receptor beta chains from one sample, sequenced in a study of CD8+CD57+ T cells in acquired aplastic anemia. Using its own MiXCR run on the reads, TCRdb lists one record per CDR3 protein. The table has around 500,000 distinct CDR3 sequences, less than 35% seen once. The sequencing input was sorted CD4+, CD8+, or CD8+CD57+ T cells (not recorded which) from PBMCs. All receptors come from a human donor with aplastic anemia. Both conserved end residues are part of each CDR3. D genes are given only for firm matches. Some rows have no size entry. The others give once, few or many, or a class for an expanded clone.

D gene: -
J gene: TRBJ1-1
V gene: TRBV20-1
clone size: -
CDR3 DNA: TGCAGTGCTAGAGATTTTGGCCGGGGGACTGAAGCTTTCTTT
CDR3 protein: CSARDFGRGTEAFF

D gene: TRBD1
J gene: TRBJ2-7
V gene: TRBV5-1
clone size: -
CDR3 DNA: TGCGCCAGCAGCTTGACAGGGGGAAGCGACGAGCAGTACTTC
CDR3 protein: CASSLTGGSDEQYF

D gene: -
J gene: TRBJ2-1
V gene: TRBV6-1
clone size: -
CDR3 DNA: TGTGCCAGCAGTCAAGAGATTTACAATGAGCAGTTCTTC
CDR3 protein: CASSQEIYNEQFF

D gene: TRBD2
J gene: TRBJ2-5
V gene: TRBV7-3
clone size: few
CDR3 DNA: TGTGCCAGCAGCTTAATTCCGGGGGGGCTGGAGACCCAGTACTTC
CDR3 protein: CASSLIPGGLETQYF

D gene: -
J gene: TRBJ1-2
V gene: TRBV15
clone size: many
CDR3 DNA: TGTGCCACCAGCAGAGCGTCGCCGCTGAATCACTATGGCTACACCTTC
CDR3 protein: CATSRASPLNHYGYTF

D gene: -
J gene: TRBJ1-2
V gene: TRBV11-1
clone size: once
CDR3 DNA: TGTGCCAGCAGCCCCTCCGTCTATCCTAGTCACTATGGCCACACCTTC
CDR3 protein: CASSPSVYPSHYGHTF

D gene: -
J gene: TRBJ1-4
V gene: TRBV7-9
clone size: -
CDR3 DNA: TGTGCCAGCAGCTCGGATAGCCACGGTGAAAAACTGTTTTTT
CDR3 protein: CASSSDSHGEKLFF

D gene: TRBD1
J gene: TRBJ1-3
V gene: TRBV6-5
clone size: -
CDR3 DNA: TGTGCCAGCAGTTACGGGACAGGGGGTAGAAACACCATATATTTT
CDR3 protein: CASSYGTGGRNTIYF

D gene: -
J gene: TRBJ1-3
V gene: TRBV7-9
clone size: -
CDR3 DNA: TGTGCCAGCAGCGCCGGATATTTT
CDR3 protein: CASSAGYF

D gene: -
J gene: TRBJ2-7
V gene: TRBV19
clone size: -
CDR3 DNA: TGTGCCAGCAGCTCTGCTGTCTCGACGTGGCCCGGCGAGCAGTACTTC
CDR3 protein: CASSSAVSTWPGEQYF